A single T cell receptor (beta chain) is shown here with its context. The antigen is not known. Trimming took 2 bases from V and 4 from J, leaving 15 bases between them. This CDR3 is 16 amino acids long. The germline V gene has CDR1 MNHEY and CDR2 SVGAGI. Time point: cycle 4 day 1 (C4D1), after around six weeks of nivolumab. All the patients suffered relapse after autologous stem cell transplantation, and brentuximab vedotin exposure differed. CD4+ T cells were purified from thawed PBMCs by negative selection. The entry originates in a study of PD-1 blockade in classical Hodgkin lymphoma. Study-level background: Administration of nivolumab to patients was at 3 mg/kg intravenously every 2 weeks.

TCRdb keeps only in-frame clones here, not all; method: immunoSEQ multiplex PCR. The table records over 10,000 clones, around 85% of them present only once. Study findings and constraints: A reduction in baseline TCR diversity was reportedly seen in newly diagnosed patients relative to healthy donors. Possibly reflecting disease activity or prior therapy, repertoire differences have causes that remain undefined.

The receptor was derived from a human donor with classical Hodgkin lymphoma. The source was CD4+ T cells from blood, collected before the fourth cycle of nivolumab. The chain recombines TRBV6-5 with TRBJ1-3; D perhaps matches TRBD1 (6 bases). In DNA, the CDR3 is TGTGCCAGCAGTTACACCCTAAGGGGGGCCGGAAACACCATATATTTT. It encodes CASSYTLRGAGNTIYF.